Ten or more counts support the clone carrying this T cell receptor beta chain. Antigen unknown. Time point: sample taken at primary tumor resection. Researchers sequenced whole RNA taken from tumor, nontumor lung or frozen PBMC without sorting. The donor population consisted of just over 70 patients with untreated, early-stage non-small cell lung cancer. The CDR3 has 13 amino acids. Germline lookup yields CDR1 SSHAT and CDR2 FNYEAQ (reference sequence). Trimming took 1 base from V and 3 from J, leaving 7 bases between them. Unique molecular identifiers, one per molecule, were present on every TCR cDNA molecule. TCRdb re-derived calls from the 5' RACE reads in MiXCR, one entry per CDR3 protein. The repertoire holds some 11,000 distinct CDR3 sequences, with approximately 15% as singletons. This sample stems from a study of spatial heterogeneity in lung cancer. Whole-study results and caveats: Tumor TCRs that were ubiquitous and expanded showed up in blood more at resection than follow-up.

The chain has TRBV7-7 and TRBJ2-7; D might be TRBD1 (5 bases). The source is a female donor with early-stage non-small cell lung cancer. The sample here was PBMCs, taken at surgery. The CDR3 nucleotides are TGTGCCAGCAGCTTAGGTACAGGCTACGAGCAGTACTTC. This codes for CASSLGTGYEQYF.